A single sample gave rise to the 30 T cell receptor beta chains below, sequenced in a study of cytomegalovirus exposure and HLA in healthy donors. The PCR had 60 Vbeta and 13 Jbeta primers. Some clones are missing from TCRdb's copy, which holds only in-frame ones; the method was immunoSEQ multiplex PCR. This sample carries 150,000 to 200,000 clones, about 80% of them seen once, and the ten largest clones take 0.95% to 1.4%. Input material: PBMCs. Receptors originate from a woman between 40 and 50 years old in good health and CMV-seronegative.

This clone was detected a few times. The CDR3 protein is CASSLTSGTDTQYF. For the CDR3, the DNA is TGTGCCAGCAGCCTGACTAGCGGCACAGATACGCAGTATTTT. The chain combines TRBV7-2 with TRBJ2-3, with 8 bases fitting TRBD2. The germline CDR1 and CDR2 sequences are SGHTA and FQGNSA. V gave up 5 bases and J gave up 1 base; unmatched junction bases: 2. The CDR3 is 14 residues long.

This rearrangement joins TRBV5-4 to TRBJ2-5; no clear D. Germline CDR1 and CDR2: SGHNT and YYREEE (reference sequence). This CDR3 is 13 amino acids long. Trimming cost V 6 bases and J 1 base, with 10 bases left between them. This chain's CDR3 is CASTPASQETQYF. In DNA, the CDR3 is TGTGCCAGCACCCCGGCTAGCCAAGAGACCCAGTACTTC.

The gene calls are TRBV6-4 and TRBJ2-1, with 7 positions matching TRBD2. Germline CDR1 is MRHNA and CDR2 is SNTAGT. CDR3 length equals 15 residues. V shed 0 bases, J shed 9 bases, and the junction held 8 bases outside the gene matches. DNA of the CDR3: TGTGCCAGCAGTGACTCGATTGGGGGGGGTTCTGAGCAGTTCTTC. Translating it yields CASSDSIGGGSEQFF.

The chain has TRBV19 and TRBJ1-1; TRBD1 aligns across 12 bases. From germline, CDR1 is LNHDA and CDR2 SQIVND (reference sequence). Unmatched junction bases numbered 7, after V lost 5 bases and J lost 3 bases. The CDR3 is made up of 16 amino acids. The CDR3 spells CASSRRDRGLDTEAFF. The CDR3 coding sequence is TGTGCCAGTAGTCGTCGGGACAGGGGGCTGGACACTGAAGCTTTCTTT.

This sequence joins TRBV29-1 and TRBJ1-5; no firm D call. V was pared by 4 bases and J by 0 bases, with 4 bases between. The CDR3 loop spans 12 amino acids. CDR1 and CDR2 (germline): SQVTM, ANQGSEA. CDR3 sequence (DNA): TGCAGCGTTGGTCATAGCAATCAGCCCCAGCATTTT. Its translation is CSVGHSNQPQHF.

The gene calls are TRBV7-3 and TRBJ1-1, with 10 bases identical to TRBD1. The V gene end was trimmed by 5 bases and the J gene end by 7 bases; junction bases not matched to a gene: 7. Germline V gene sequence: CDR1 SGHTA, CDR2 FQGTGA. This CDR3 has 14 residues. This CDR3 reads CASSPSGTGVEAFF. CDR3 DNA: TGTGCCAGCAGCCCGTCCGGGACAGGGGTTGAAGCTTTCTTT.

The chain has TRBV7-2 and TRBJ2-1, with a possible D match to TRBD2 (7 bases). The CDR3 sequence is 14 residues long. Trimming took off 4 bases at V and 9 bases at J, with 16 bases between the two ends. Germline CDR1 reads SGHTA; CDR2 reads FQGNSA. Written as DNA, the CDR3 is TGTGCCAGCAGCTATACTAGCGAGGGGGGTGAGCAGTTCTTC. This gives the protein CASSYTSEGGEQFF.

The chain carries TRBV12-5 and TRBJ2-2; D gene unclear. Germline CDR1 is LGHNT and CDR2 is FRNRAP. The CDR3 extends over 18 amino acids. Trimming took 5 bases from V and 0 from J, leaving 19 bases between them. In DNA form, the CDR3 reads TGTGCTAGTGGTCCAACCTCCCTGCTATTAACGAACACCGGGGAGCTGTTTTTT. Amino acid sequence: CASGPTSLLLTNTGELFF.

This clone was recorded only once. The chain joins TRBV7-9 to TRBJ1-1, with D possibly being TRBD1 (6 bases). Per the germline V gene, CDR1 is SEHNR and CDR2 is FQNEAQ (reference sequence). The CDR3 is made up of 13 amino acids. Trimming pared 5 bases from V and 8 bases from J, leaving 15 bases between. As DNA, the CDR3 is TGTGCCAGCAGCGGCAGGGGAGAGCCCGAAGCTTTCTTT. It is translated as CASSGRGEPEAFF.

This clone was seen only once. CDR3 protein: CASSLASGTGVLKEAFF. The CDR3, as DNA: TGCGCCAGCAGCTTGGCCTCCGGGACAGGGGTTCTTAAGGAAGCTTTCTTT. V gene TRBV5-1 combines with J gene TRBJ1-1; 10 bases align to TRBD1. V gave up 0 bases and J gave up 8 bases; unmatched junction bases: 13. The CDR3 has 17 amino acids. Per the germline V gene, CDR1 is SGHRS and CDR2 is YFSETQ.

The CDR3 DNA sequence: TGTGCCAGCAGTTACCCAGGAGAGACCCAGTACTTC. Protein product: CASSYPGETQYF. The chain couples TRBV27 to TRBJ2-5, with unresolved D. The CDR3 has 12 residues. Germline V gene lookup returns CDR1 MNHEY and CDR2 SMNVEV (reference sequence). V was pared by 4 bases and J by 4 bases, with 7 bases between.

This rearrangement joins TRBV5-1 to TRBJ2-1, with D possibly being TRBD2 (6 bases). The germline V gene encodes CDR1 SGHRS and CDR2 YFSETQ. The germline V and J ends were trimmed by 4 bases and 6 bases, with 8 bases remaining between them. This CDR3 is 12 amino acids long. The CDR3 DNA follows: TGCGCCAGCAGCATGGGAGGCAATGAGCAGTTCTTC. Amino acid sequence: CASSMGGNEQFF.

The CDR3 is CASSSFTGISYEQYV. CDR3 bases: TGTGCCAGCAGCTCTTTCACAGGGATCTCCTACGAGCAGTACGTC. The chain uses TRBV7-2 and TRBJ2-7; TRBD1 is a possible D gene (6 bases). Between the trimmed V and J ends, which lost 4 bases and 0 bases, there was a span of 13 bases. This CDR3 is built from 15 residues. Germline lookup yields CDR1 SGHTA and CDR2 FQGNSA.

The genes are TRBV5-6 and TRBJ2-5, with D unresolved. The J call is in doubt because the DNA end fits TRBJ2-7 better. The CDR3 consists of 14 residues. From germline, CDR1 is SGHDT and CDR2 YYEEEE. This CDR3 is CASSLWQVAYEQYF. The CDR3 DNA reads TGTGCCAGCAGCTTGTGGCAGGTTGCCTACGAGCAGTACTTC.

Worth noting for this clone: A read error may account for a junction end that differs from germline. The chain carries TRBV4-1 and TRBJ2-2, with 13 bases that match TRBD2. CDR1 and CDR2 (germline): MGHRA, YSYEKL. The CDR3 extends over 18 amino acids. The DNA for the CDR3 is TGCGCCAACAGCCGCCCCGGGACTAGCGGGATCCTCACCGGGGAGCTGTTTTTT. This translates into CANSRPGTSGILTGELFF.

The chain has TRBV5-1 and TRBJ2-7, with 7 bases matching TRBD1. The CDR3 contains 15 residues. The V gene's germline CDR1 is SGHRS and CDR2 YFSETQ. Trimming removed 0 bases from V and 1 base from J; junction bases left unmatched: 4. The CDR3 DNA reads TGCGCCAGCAGCTTGGCCACAGGGGTTTCCTACGAGCAGTACTTC. Protein sequence: CASSLATGVSYEQYF.

V is TRBV4-2 and J is TRBJ2-7; D gene uncertain. The length of the CDR3 is 15 residues. In germline, CDR1 is LGHNA, CDR2 YNFKEQ. V dropped 0 bases and J dropped 4 bases, with 13 bases sitting between them. The CDR3 nucleotides read TGTGCCAGCAGCCAAGATCCTCGGTTGGAGTACGAGCAGTACTTC. This gives the protein CASSQDPRLEYEQYF.

The chain recombines TRBV30 with TRBJ2-5, with no clear D. Germline-derived CDR1 and CDR2 are GTSNPN and SVGIG (reference sequence). The CDR3 extends over 11 amino acids. The V and J ends lost 4 bases and 5 bases respectively, with 8 bases between them. The CDR3 loop reads CAWTIGETQYF. The DNA for the CDR3 is TGTGCCTGGACGATCGGTGAGACCCAGTACTTC. Full variable domain (missing parts from reference TRBV30 and TRBJ2-5): SQTIHQWPATLVQPVGSPLSLECTVEGTSNPNLYWYRQAAGRGLQLLFYSVGIGQISSEVPQNLSASRPQDRQFILSSKKLLLSDSGFYLCAWTIGETQYFGPGTRLLVL.

This clone was seen just once. This chain uses TRBV21-1 with TRBJ2-7; the table gives TRBD1 as D, unverified against the DNA. TRBV21-1 is described as a pseudogene. This CDR3 has 15 amino acids. In nucleotides, the CDR3 is TGTGCCAGCAGCAAAGGACGGGACAGGGGGGACGAGCAGTACGTC. The encoded protein is CASSKGRDRGDEQYV.

For the CDR3, the DNA is TGCGCCAGCAGCCAAGATCCTAGCGGGGCGTTCACAGATACGCAGTATTTT. Its protein product is CASSQDPSGAFTDTQYF. The J gene is TRBJ2-3, the V gene TRBV4-1; 9 bases are shared with TRBD2. J lost 2 bases, V lost 0 bases, and 6 bases had no gene match. CDR1 and CDR2 from the germline V gene are MGHRA and YSYEKL. The CDR3 is 17 residues long.

The CDR3 spells CASSLLRGNTEAFF. Here the CDR3 DNA reads TGTGCCAGCAGTCTCCTTAGGGGTAACACTGAAGCTTTCTTT. V usage is TRBV11-3 and J usage is TRBJ1-1, with D perhaps matching TRBD1 (5 bases). The V gene's germline CDR1 is SGHNT and CDR2 YENEEA. This CDR3 spans 14 amino acids. The germline V and J ends were trimmed by 6 bases and 2 bases, with 13 bases remaining between them.

This rearrangement joins TRBV6-6 to TRBJ2-2; 8 positions match TRBD1. In germline, CDR1 is MNHNY, CDR2 SVGAGI (reference sequence). Losses at the gene ends were 4 bases for V and 1 base for J; bases not matched to a gene: 5. This CDR3 is built from 16 residues. In nucleotides, the CDR3 is TGTGCCAGCAGTTTCGGGACAGGACGGAACACCGGGGAGCTGTTTTTT. Protein: CASSFGTGRNTGELFF.

This chain uses TRBV19 with TRBJ2-3; unclear D gene. The CDR3 is made up of 12 amino acids. CDR1 and CDR2 from the germline V gene are LNHDA and SQIVND (reference sequence). Trimming pared 6 bases from V and 6 bases from J, leaving 10 bases between. CDR3 DNA: TGTGCCAGTAGCACCGACGGGGATACGCAGTATTTT. As protein: CASSTDGDTQYF.

The J gene is TRBJ1-1, the V gene TRBV2; D gene uncertain. CDR1 is SNHLY and CDR2 is FYNNEI in the germline V gene. Deletions cut 1 base from V and 5 bases from J, with 2 bases between. This CDR3 region has 11 residues. The chain's CDR3 is CASSEVTEAFF. CDR3 in DNA: TGTGCCAGCAGTGAAGTAACTGAAGCTTTCTTT.

The chain couples TRBV7-8 to TRBJ2-1; a weak D match, TRBD2 (6 bases). CDR1 is SGHVS, CDR2 FQNEAQ, per germline. This CDR3 comprises 16 residues. Trimming removed 5 bases from V and 2 bases from J, with 16 bases in between. Here the CDR3 DNA reads TGTGCCAGCAGCCCATATGGGGGGAGAACCTACAATGAGCAGTTCTTC. Protein: CASSPYGGRTYNEQFF.

V usage is TRBV11-2 and J usage is TRBJ2-1; D remains ambiguous. CDR3 size: 14 residues. The V end lost 6 bases, the J end lost 5 bases, and 14 bases lay between the germline ends. Germline loops: CDR1 SGHAT, CDR2 FQNNGV. In DNA form, the CDR3 reads TGTGCCAGCAGGACGGATTACAGCAACAATGAGCAGTTCTTC. This codes for CASRTDYSNNEQFF.

The chain carries TRBV2 and TRBJ2-7; the D gene is possibly TRBD1 (5 bases). Trimming removed 4 bases at V and 6 bases at J, with 16 bases between. In germline, CDR1 is SNHLY, CDR2 FYNNEI. The CDR3 contains 14 residues. This CDR3 is CASSVGQGLSEQYF. CDR3 DNA: TGTGCCAGCAGTGTCGGGCAGGGTTTATCCGAGCAGTACTTC.

The genes are TRBV5-1 and TRBJ1-4, with TRBD1 matching over 7 bases. Germline CDR1 and CDR2: SGHRS and YFSETQ. The CDR3 is 15 amino acids. Germline trimming cut 2 bases from V and 5 bases from J; bases unmatched to any gene: 6. The CDR3, as DNA: TGCGCCAGCAGCTTCGACAGGGTAGCGAATGAAAAACTGTTTTTT. Encoded protein: CASSFDRVANEKLFF.

V and J are TRBV6-4 and TRBJ1-1; D is possibly TRBD1 (6 bases). Germline V gene lookup returns CDR1 MRHNA and CDR2 SNTAGT. The CDR3 runs to 14 residues. Trimming left V 6 bases short and J 1 base short, with 12 bases between. The CDR3 sequence: CASRATGTNTEAFF. The CDR3 DNA follows: TGTGCCAGCAGGGCAACAGGGACGAACACTGAAGCTTTCTTT.

In its sample, this clone was seen a few times. V and J are TRBV9 and TRBJ2-5; D uncertain. CDR3 length: 14 residues. V lost 0 bases and J 2 bases, leaving 8 bases between the germline ends. Germline V gene sequence: CDR1 SGDLS, CDR2 YYNGEE. CDR3 DNA sequence: TGTGCCAGCAGCGTAGGTACTGTACAAGAGACCCAGTACTTC. It yields the protein CASSVGTVQETQYF. Variable domain in full (rest from reference TRBV9 and TRBJ2-5): DSGVTQTPKHLITATGQRVTLRCSPRSGDLSVYWYQQSLDQGLQFLIQYYNGEERAKGNILERFSAQQFPDLHSELNLSSLELGDSALYFCASSVGTVQETQYFGPGTRLLVL.